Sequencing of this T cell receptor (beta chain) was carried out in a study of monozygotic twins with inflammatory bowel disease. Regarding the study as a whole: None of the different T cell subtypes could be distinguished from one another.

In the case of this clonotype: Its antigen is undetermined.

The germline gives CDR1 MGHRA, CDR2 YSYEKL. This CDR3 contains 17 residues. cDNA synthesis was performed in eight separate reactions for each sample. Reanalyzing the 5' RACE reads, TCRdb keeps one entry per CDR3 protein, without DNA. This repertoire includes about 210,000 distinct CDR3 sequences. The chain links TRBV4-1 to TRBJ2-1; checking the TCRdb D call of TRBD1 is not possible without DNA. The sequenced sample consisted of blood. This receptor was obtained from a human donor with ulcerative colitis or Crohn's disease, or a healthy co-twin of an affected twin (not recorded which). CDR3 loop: CASSQTQGHVLYNEQFF.